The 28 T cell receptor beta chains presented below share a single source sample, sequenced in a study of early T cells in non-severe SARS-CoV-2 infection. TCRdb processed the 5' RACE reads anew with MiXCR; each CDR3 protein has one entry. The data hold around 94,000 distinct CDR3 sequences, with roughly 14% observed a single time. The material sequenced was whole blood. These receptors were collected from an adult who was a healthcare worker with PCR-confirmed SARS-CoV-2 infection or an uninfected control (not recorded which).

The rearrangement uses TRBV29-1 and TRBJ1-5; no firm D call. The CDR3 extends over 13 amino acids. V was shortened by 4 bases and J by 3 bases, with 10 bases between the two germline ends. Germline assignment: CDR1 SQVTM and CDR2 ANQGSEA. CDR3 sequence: CSVGETSNQPQHF. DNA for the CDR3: TGCAGCGTTGGCGAGACCTCCAATCAGCCCCAGCATTTT.

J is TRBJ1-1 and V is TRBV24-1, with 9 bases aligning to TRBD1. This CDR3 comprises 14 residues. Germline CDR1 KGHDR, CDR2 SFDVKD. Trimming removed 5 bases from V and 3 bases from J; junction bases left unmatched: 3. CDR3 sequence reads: CATSGGTGYTEAFF. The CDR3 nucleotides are TGTGCCACCAGTGGCGGGACAGGGTACACTGAAGCTTTCTTT.

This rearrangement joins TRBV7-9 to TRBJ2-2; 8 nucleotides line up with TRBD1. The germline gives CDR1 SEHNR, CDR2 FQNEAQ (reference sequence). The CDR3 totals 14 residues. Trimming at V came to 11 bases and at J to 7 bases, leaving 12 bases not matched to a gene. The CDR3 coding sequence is TGTGCCGCACCCGGGACAGGTTTTCTCGGGGAGCTGTTTTTT. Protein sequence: CAAPGTGFLGELFF.

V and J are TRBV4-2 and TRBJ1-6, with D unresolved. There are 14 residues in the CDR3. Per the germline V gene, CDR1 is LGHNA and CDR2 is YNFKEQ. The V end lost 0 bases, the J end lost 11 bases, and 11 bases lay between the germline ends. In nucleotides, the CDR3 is TGTGCCAGCAGCCAAGAATTGGGGAGGCCACCCCTCCACTTT. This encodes CASSQELGRPPLHF.

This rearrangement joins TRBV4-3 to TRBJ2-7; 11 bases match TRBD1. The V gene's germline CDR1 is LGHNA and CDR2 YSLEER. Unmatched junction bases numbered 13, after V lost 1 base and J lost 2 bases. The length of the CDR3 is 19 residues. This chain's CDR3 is CASSQAPDRGLLKPYEQYF. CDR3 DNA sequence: TGCGCCAGCAGCCAAGCCCCGGACAGGGGGCTCCTTAAGCCCTACGAGCAGTACTTC.

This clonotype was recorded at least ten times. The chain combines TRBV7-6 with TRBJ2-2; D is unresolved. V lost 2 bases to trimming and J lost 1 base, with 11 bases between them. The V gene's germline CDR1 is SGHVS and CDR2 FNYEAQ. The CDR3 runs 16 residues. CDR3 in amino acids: CASSLMVGGNTGELFF. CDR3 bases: TGTGCCAGCAGCTTAATGGTGGGCGGGAACACCGGGGAGCTGTTTTTT.

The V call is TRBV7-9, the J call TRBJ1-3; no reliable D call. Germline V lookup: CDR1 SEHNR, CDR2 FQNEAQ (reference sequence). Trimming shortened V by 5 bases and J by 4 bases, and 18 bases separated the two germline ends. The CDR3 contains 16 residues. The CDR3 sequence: CASSPPILTTGNTIYF. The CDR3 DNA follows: TGTGCCAGCAGCCCCCCTATACTAACGACGGGAAACACCATATATTTT.

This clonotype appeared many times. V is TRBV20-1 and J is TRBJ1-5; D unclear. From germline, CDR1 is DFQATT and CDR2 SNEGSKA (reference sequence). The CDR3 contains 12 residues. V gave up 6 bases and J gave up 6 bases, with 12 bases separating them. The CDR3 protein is CSAGRSGQPQHF. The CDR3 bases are TGCAGTGCGGGCAGAAGTGGTCAGCCCCAGCATTTT.

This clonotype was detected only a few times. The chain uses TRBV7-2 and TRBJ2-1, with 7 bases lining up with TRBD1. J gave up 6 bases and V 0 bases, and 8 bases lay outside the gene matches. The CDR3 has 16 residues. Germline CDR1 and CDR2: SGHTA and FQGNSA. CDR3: CASSLARRQGANEQFF. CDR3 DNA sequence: TGTGCCAGCAGCTTAGCCCGCCGACAGGGCGCCAATGAGCAGTTCTTC.

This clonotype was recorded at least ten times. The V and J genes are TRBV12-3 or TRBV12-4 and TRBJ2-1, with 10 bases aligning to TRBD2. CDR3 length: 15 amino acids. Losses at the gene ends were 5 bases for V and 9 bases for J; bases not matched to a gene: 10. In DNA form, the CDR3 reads TGTGCCAGCAGTAATCAAGCGGGAGGGCCGGGTGAGCAGTTCTTC. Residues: CASSNQAGGPGEQFF.

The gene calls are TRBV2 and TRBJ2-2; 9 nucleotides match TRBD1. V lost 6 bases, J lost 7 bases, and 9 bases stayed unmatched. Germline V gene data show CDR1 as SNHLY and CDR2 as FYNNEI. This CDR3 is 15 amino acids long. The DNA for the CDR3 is TGTGCCAGCAGGGACCCCGGGACAGGGCGCGGGGAGCTGTTTTTT. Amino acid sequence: CASRDPGTGRGELFF.

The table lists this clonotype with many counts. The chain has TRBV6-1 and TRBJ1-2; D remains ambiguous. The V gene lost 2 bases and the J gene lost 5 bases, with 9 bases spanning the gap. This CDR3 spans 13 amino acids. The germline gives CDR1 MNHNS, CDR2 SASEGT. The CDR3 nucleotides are TGTGCCAGCAGTGAAAACGGACTTTATGGCTACACCTTC. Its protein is CASSENGLYGYTF.

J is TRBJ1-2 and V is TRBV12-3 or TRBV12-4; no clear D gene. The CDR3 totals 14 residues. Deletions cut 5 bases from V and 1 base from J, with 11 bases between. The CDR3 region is CASSKRTDNYGYTF. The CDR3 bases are TGTGCCAGCAGTAAGCGGACCGATAACTATGGCTACACCTTC.

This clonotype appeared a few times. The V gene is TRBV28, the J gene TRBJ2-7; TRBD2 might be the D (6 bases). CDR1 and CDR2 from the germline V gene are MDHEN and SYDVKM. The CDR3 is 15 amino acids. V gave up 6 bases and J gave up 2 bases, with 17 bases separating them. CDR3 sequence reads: CASSSGQGGPYEQYF. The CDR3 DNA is TGTGCCAGCAGCTCCGGGCAGGGAGGACCCTACGAGCAGTACTTC.

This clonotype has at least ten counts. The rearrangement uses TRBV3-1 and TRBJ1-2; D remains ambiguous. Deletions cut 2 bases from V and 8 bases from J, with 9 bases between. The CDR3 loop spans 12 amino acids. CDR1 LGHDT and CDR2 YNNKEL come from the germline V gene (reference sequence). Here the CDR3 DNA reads TGTGCCAGCAGCCAACGGGCCATGGGCTACACCTTC. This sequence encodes CASSQRAMGYTF.

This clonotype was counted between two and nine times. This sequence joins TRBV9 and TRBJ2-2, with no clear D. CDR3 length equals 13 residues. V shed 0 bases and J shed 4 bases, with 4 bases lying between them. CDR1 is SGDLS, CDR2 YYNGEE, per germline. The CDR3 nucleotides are TGTGCCAGCAGCGTAGCGGCCACCGGGGAGCTGTTTTTT. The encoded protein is CASSVAATGELFF.

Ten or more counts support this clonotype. The CDR3 coding sequence is TGTGCCAGCAGTTACGTGCGGGTAAACGGGGAGCTGTTTTTT. Translating gives CASSYVRVNGELFF. The V gene is TRBV6-2 or TRBV6-3, the J gene TRBJ2-2; perhaps TRBD2 as D (5 bases). The germline V gene encodes CDR1 MNHEY and CDR2 SVGEGT. This CDR3 spans 14 amino acids. V was shortened by 2 bases and J by 7 bases, with 11 bases between the two germline ends.

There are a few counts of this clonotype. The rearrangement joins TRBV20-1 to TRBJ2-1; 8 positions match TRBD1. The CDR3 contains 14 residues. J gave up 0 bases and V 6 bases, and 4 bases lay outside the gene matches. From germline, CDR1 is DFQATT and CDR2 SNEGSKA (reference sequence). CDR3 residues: CSATTGGSYNEQFF. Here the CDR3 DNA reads TGCAGTGCCACTACAGGGGGCTCCTACAATGAGCAGTTCTTC.

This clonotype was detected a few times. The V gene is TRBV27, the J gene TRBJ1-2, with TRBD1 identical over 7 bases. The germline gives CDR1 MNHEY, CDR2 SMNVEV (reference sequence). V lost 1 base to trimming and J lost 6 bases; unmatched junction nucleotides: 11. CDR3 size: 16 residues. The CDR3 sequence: CASSLLGGAGGDGYTF. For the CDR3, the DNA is TGTGCCAGCAGTTTATTGGGTGGGGCAGGGGGAGATGGCTACACCTTC.

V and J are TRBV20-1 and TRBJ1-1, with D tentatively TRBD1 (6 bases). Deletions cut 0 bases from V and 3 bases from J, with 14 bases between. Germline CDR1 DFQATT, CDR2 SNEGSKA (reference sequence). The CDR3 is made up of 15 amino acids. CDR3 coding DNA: TGCAGTGCTAGAGATTTACGGGGGCACCACACTGAAGCTTTCTTT. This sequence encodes CSARDLRGHHTEAFF.

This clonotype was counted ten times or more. The DNA of the CDR3 is TGTGCCAGCAGCTTAGAGGAATTCCAGACCCAGTACTTC. Translated: CASSLEEFQTQYF. The chain links TRBV7-2 to TRBJ2-5, with no clear D. There are 13 residues in the CDR3. Germline CDR1 and CDR2: SGHTA and FQGNSA. Trimming took 1 base from V and 6 from J, leaving 9 bases between them.

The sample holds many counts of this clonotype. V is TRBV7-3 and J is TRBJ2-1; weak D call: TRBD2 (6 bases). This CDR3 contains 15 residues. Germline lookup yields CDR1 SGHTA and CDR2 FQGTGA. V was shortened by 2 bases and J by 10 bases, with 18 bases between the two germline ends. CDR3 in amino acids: CASSLSEVGGGEQFF. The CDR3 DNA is TGTGCCAGCAGCTTATCAGAGGTGGGAGGAGGAGAGCAGTTCTTC.

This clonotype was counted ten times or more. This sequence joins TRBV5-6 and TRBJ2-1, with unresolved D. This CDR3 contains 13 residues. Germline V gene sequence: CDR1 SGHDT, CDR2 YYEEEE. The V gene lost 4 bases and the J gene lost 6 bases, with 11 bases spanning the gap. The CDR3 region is CASSPAGRNEQFF. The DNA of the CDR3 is TGTGCCAGCAGCCCTGCAGGCCGCAATGAGCAGTTCTTC. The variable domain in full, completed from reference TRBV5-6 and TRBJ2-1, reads DAGVTQSPTHLIKTRGQQVTLRCSPKSGHDTVSWYQQALGQGPQFIFQYYEEEERQRGNFPDRFSGHQFPNYSSELNVNALLLGDSALYLCASSPAGRNEQFFGPGTRLTVL.

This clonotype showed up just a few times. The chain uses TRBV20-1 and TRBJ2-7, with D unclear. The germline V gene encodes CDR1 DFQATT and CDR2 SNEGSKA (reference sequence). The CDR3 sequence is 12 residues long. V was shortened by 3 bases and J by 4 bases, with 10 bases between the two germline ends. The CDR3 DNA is TGCAGTGCTAGGAGTGCTCTGTACGAGCAGTACTTC. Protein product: CSARSALYEQYF.

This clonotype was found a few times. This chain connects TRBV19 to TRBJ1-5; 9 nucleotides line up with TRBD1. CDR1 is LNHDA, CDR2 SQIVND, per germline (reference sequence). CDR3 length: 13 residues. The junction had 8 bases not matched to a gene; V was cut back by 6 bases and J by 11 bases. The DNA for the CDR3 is TGTGCCAGTAGACAGGGGGCGACCAGGGCCCAGCATTTT. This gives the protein CASRQGATRAQHF.

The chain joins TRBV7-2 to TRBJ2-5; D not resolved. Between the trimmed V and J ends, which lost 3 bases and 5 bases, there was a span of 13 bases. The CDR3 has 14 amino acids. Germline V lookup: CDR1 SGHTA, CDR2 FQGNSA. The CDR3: CASSLHLSLETQYF. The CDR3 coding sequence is TGTGCCAGCAGCTTGCACTTGTCCTTGGAGACCCAGTACTTC.

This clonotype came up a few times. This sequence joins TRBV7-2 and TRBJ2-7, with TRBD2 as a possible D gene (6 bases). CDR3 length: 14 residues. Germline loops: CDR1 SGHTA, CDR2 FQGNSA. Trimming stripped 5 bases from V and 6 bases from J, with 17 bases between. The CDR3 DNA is TGTGCCAGCAGCAGGAGCAGCGGGCGGGTCGAGCAGTACTTC. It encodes CASSRSSGRVEQYF.

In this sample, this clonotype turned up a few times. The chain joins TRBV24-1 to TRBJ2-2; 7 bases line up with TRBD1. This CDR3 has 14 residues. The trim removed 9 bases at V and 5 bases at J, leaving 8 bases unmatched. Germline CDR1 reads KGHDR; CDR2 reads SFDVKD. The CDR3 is CATEGAPRTGELFF. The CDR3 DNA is TGTGCCACCGAGGGGGCCCCAAGGACCGGGGAGCTGTTTTTT.